The clone carrying this T cell receptor (beta chain) came up many times. Its matching antigen is unknown. The sample is drawn from a study of T-cell reconstitution after alpha-beta-depleted transplantation in children. Study conclusions and caveats: T-cell numbers and diversity, one year after transplant, stemmed largely from T cells that were newly produced. High day-60 TCRbeta diversity in some patients came from surviving recipient T cells and thymic progenitors. Expanded graft clones, several hundred of them, were reportedly the source of alpha-beta T cells about two months after transplant.

V gave up 4 bases and J gave up 1 base, with 17 bases separating them. This CDR3 region has 16 residues. CDR1 and CDR2 from the germline V gene are SGHRS and YFSETQ. Unique molecular identifiers were built into the TCRbeta library. From the PCR reads, TCRdb called clonotypes with MiXCR, one entry per CDR3 protein. The table records fewer than 750,000 distinct CDR3 sequences, about 23% of them present only once. The sample was PBMCs, mostly from graft donor cells, taken 360 days after TCRalphabeta/CD19-depleted stem cell transplant. This chain connects TRBV5-1 to TRBJ1-1; no clear D gene. The clonotype comes from a boy in the first two years of life who had a stem cell transplant for acute myeloid leukemia, so the T cells may come from the graft donor. The DNA for the CDR3 is TGCGCCAGCAGCCCTACGGGGATACCTCGGAACACTGAAGCTTTCTTT. Amino acid sequence: CASSPTGIPRNTEAFF. Combining the CDR3 with reference TRBV5-1 and TRBJ1-1 gives the whole variable domain KAGVTQTPRYLIKTRGQQVTLSCSPISGHRSVSWYQQTPGQGLQFLFEYFSETQRNKGNFPGRFSGRQFSNSRSEMNVSTLELGDSALYLCASSPTGIPRNTEAFFGQGTRLTVV.